Listed below are T cell receptor beta chains from one sample, sequenced in a study of T-cell memory formation after mild COVID-19. TCRdb called the 5' RACE reads again in MiXCR, with one record for every CDR3 protein. The sample includes 450,000 to 650,000 distinct CDR3 sequences, under 20% of them seen just once. Material for sequencing was PBMCs or a T cell subset sorted from them (not recorded which). The receptors here all came from an adult woman who had mild COVID-19 (a few samples of this study predate the infection). Cell type and time point are not known. Both conserved end residues are part of each CDR3. Each record gives: D gene, clone size, J gene, V gene, CDR3 DNA, CDR3 protein. The D gene is left open where the match is weak. A row's size may be missing; if present it is once, few, many or a size class.

NA NA TRBJ2-7 TRBV5-5 TGTGCCAGCAGCTTGGTGGGGGGGCACTACGAGCAGTACTTC CASSLVGGHYEQYF
NA few TRBJ2-7 TRBV5-5 TGTGCCAGCAGCTTGGCCCGGACAAACTACGAGCAGTACTTC CASSLARTNYEQYF
TRBD1 few TRBJ2-2 TRBV6-2/TRBV6-3 TGTGCCAGCAGGAAGAGCCGGACAGGGGCTAACACCGGGGAGCTGTTTTTT CASRKSRTGANTGELFF
NA NA TRBJ2-1 TRBV20-1 TGCAGTGCGTTCTCTAGCTCCTACAATGAGCAGTTCTTC CSAFSSSYNEQFF
TRBD2 few TRBJ2-1 TRBV7-9 TGTGCCACCGTCCAGTTCAGCGGGGCTTACAATGAGCAGTTCTTC CATVQFSGAYNEQFF
NA many TRBJ1-5 TRBV7-3 TGTGCCAGCAGCTTAACGGGAGGTCAGCCCCAGCATTTT CASSLTGGQPQHF
TRBD2 NA TRBJ2-1 TRBV7-9 TGTGCCAGCGACGTTAGCGGGGGGGCGTACAATGAGCAGTTCTTC CASDVSGGAYNEQFF
TRBD2 NA TRBJ2-1 TRBV20-1 TGCAGCTTGAGAGCGGGGGGGGAACATAAGCAGTTCTTC CSLRAGGEHKQFF
TRBD1 NA TRBJ1-6 TRBV5-1 TGCGCCAGCAGCTTGGCTTTGGGGGCCAGGGGGCAATCACCCCTCCACTTT CASSLALGARGQSPLHF
TRBD1 few TRBJ2-1 TRBV19 TGTGCCAGTAGTAGGGCAGGGGGAGTATTATCCTACAATGAGCAGTTCTTC CASSRAGGVLSYNEQFF
NA few TRBJ2-5 TRBV20-1 TGCAGTGCCCGCCCGGGGCAAGAGACCCAGTACTTC CSARPGQETQYF
NA NA TRBJ2-7 TRBV29-1 TGCAGCGTTGAAGAACCAGGAAGCTCCTACGAGCAGTACTTC CSVEEPGSSYEQYF
NA few TRBJ2-2 TRBV18 TGTGCCAGCTCACCGTCTCGAGAGGGGCTTAGGGAGCTGTTTTTT CASSPSREGLRELFF
NA NA TRBJ2-1 TRBV6-2/TRBV6-3 TGTGCCAGCAGTTATTCCGGGACAAGTTACAATGAGCAGTTCTTC CASSYSGTSYNEQFF
TRBD2 few TRBJ2-7 TRBV20-1 TGCAGTGCTAGACCAACTGCTAGCGGGGCCACCTACGAGCAGTACTTC CSARPTASGATYEQYF
NA few TRBJ2-5 TRBV11-3 TGTGCCAGTGCGGGGTCTCAAGAGACCCAGTACTTC CASAGSQETQYF
NA few TRBJ2-1 TRBV5-1 TGCGCCAGCAGCTTGGCCCGGACTACCCACAATGAGCAGTTCTTC CASSLARTTHNEQFF
TRBD1 few TRBJ2-2 TRBV7-9 TGTGCCAGCACCCCAGGGGGACAGCCGAACACCGGGGAGCTGTTTTTT CASTPGGQPNTGELFF
NA NA TRBJ2-5 TRBV2 TGTGCCAGCAGCCCAATCTTCCAAGAGACCCAGTACTTC CASSPIFQETQYF
TRBD2 few TRBJ2-3 TRBV12-3/TRBV12-4 TGTGCCAGCAGTCCGGGAGGGGCAGATACGCAGTATTTT CASSPGGADTQYF
TRBD1 NA TRBJ1-6 TRBV4-1 TGCGCCAGCAGCTACCCCGGGACAGCAAATTCACCCCTCCACTTT CASSYPGTANSPLHF
NA few TRBJ2-1 TRBV7-9 TGTGCCAGCAGCTTAGCCACGTGGGGGAATGAGCAGTTCTTC CASSLATWGNEQFF
TRBD1 NA TRBJ2-7 TRBV7-8 TGTGCCAGCAGCGGACGACAGGGGCCCTCCTACGAGCAGTACTTC CASSGRQGPSYEQYF
NA NA TRBJ2-7 TRBV30 TGTGCCTGGAGTCTAGGAGTAGGAGCGTACGAGCAGTACTTC CAWSLGVGAYEQYF
TRBD1 few TRBJ2-7 TRBV7-2 TGTGCCAGCAGCTTAGGCCGGGACAGCTCCTACGAGCAGTACTTC CASSLGRDSSYEQYF
NA NA TRBJ2-5 TRBV5-5 TGTGCCAGCAGCTCTTCAGGGGTGGAGGAGACCCAGTACTTC CASSSSGVEETQYF
NA few TRBJ2-2 TRBV2 TGTGCCAGCAAGTTGTGGACAGCAAACACCGGGGAGCTGTTTTTT CASKLWTANTGELFF
TRBD2 NA TRBJ2-1 TRBV4-2 TGTGCCAGCAGCCAAGCTAGCGGGGGGGCCAATGAGCAGTTCTTC CASSQASGGANEQFF
NA NA TRBJ2-5 TRBV18 TGTGCCAGCTCACCGGCTAGCTGGGAGACCCAGTACTTC CASSPASWETQYF
TRBD1 few TRBJ2-2 TRBV24-1 TGTGCCACCAGTGATCCTTTTGGGACAGGGAACACCGGGGAGCTGTTTTTT CATSDPFGTGNTGELFF
NA few TRBJ2-3 TRBV20-1 TGCAGTGCTAGAGCGTACACAGATACGCAGTATTTT CSARAYTDTQYF
NA NA TRBJ2-1 TRBV14 TGTGCCAGCAGCCTCTCTTTCGGCGGGAAATACAATGAGCAGTTCTTC CASSLSFGGKYNEQFF
TRBD1 NA TRBJ1-6 TRBV11-3 TGTGCCAGCAGCTTAGGACAGGGTGTTGATTCACCCCTCCACTTT CASSLGQGVDSPLHF
NA NA TRBJ2-1 TRBV4-1 TGCGCCAGCAGCCAAGACCCCCAGGGTTGGGGGGAGCAGTTCTTC CASSQDPQGWGEQFF
NA few TRBJ2-7 TRBV5-6 TGTGCCAGCAGCTTGCTGGGGGCAGAGCCAACCTTC CASSLLGAEPTF
NA many TRBJ2-7 TRBV14 TGTGCCAGCAGCCAAGCTTTGCGGGGCCCTGGAGAGCAGTACTTC CASSQALRGPGEQYF
TRBD1 NA TRBJ1-2 TRBV5-1 TGCGCCAGCAGTCGTATTACCGGGACAGACGACTATGGCTACACCTTC CASSRITGTDDYGYTF
TRBD2 many TRBJ2-5 TRBV7-2 TGTGCCAGCAGCTTAGCGGGACTAGCCGAGACCCAGTACTTC CASSLAGLAETQYF
NA few TRBJ2-3 TRBV15 TGTGCCACCAGCAGACCTCAGGGCGGAAGCACAGATACGCAGTATTTT CATSRPQGGSTDTQYF
NA NA TRBJ2-3 TRBV9 TGTGCCAGCAGCGTAGAAGGGCTACGGGATACGCAGTATTTT CASSVEGLRDTQYF
TRBD1 NA TRBJ1-3 TRBV6-1 TGTGCCAGCAGAGACAGGGGAAGGAACACCATATATTTT CASRDRGRNTIYF
TRBD2 few TRBJ2-7 TRBV6-2/TRBV6-3 TGTGCCAGCAGTTACACCTGGACTAGCGAGCAGTACTTC CASSYTWTSEQYF
TRBD2 many TRBJ2-7 TRBV9 TGTGCCAGCAGCGTAGGGCTAGCGGGAGTCGAGCAGTACTTC CASSVGLAGVEQYF
TRBD1 few TRBJ2-7 TRBV18 TGTGCCAGCTCACTGGACAGGACAGCCTCCTACGAGCAGTACTTC CASSLDRTASYEQYF
NA few TRBJ1-2 TRBV4-2 TGTGCCAGCAGCCCATCCCCCGGGACACGGGGCTATGGCTACACCTTC CASSPSPGTRGYGYTF
NA many TRBJ1-1 TRBV2 TGTGCCAGCTCAGGACAGCCGAACACTGAAGCTTTCTTT CASSGQPNTEAFF
NA many TRBJ2-1 TRBV5-1 TGCGCCAGCAACCGGGATAAGATTTACAATGAGCAGTTCTTC CASNRDKIYNEQFF
NA NA TRBJ2-7 TRBV6-6 TGTGACAGCAGTACGGGGGATCAACGGTACGAGCAGTACTTC CDSSTGDQRYEQYF
NA NA TRBJ2-3 TRBV5-1 TGCGCCAGCAGCTCCACGCGGGAACGGCTGGGGGCAGATACGCAGTATTTT CASSSTRERLGADTQYF
TRBD1 NA TRBJ1-1 TRBV7-9 TGTGCCAGCAGCGCCCCGCGGACAGGGGGCATCACTGAAGCTTTCTTT CASSAPRTGGITEAFF
TRBD2 few TRBJ2-5 TRBV10-3 TGTGCCATCAGTGGGACTAGAGTCCAAGAGACCCAGTACTTC CAISGTRVQETQYF
NA few TRBJ1-1 TRBV7-3 TGTGCCAGCAGCTCTACAATGAACACTGAAGCTTTCTTT CASSSTMNTEAFF
NA NA TRBJ1-1 TRBV14 TGTGCCAGCAGCCAAGATATCCCTTGGCAGGGTTACAGGTACACTGAAGCTTTCTTT CASSQDIPWQGYRYTEAFF
TRBD1 few TRBJ1-1 TRBV29-1 TGCAGCGTTCGGGCCCAGGGGGCGTATACTGAAGCTTTCTTT CSVRAQGAYTEAFF
TRBD1 NA TRBJ2-7 TRBV24-1 TGTGCCACCAGTGAGTCCCGGGACAGTGGATTCTCCTACGAGCAGTACTTC CATSESRDSGFSYEQYF
TRBD2 NA TRBJ2-3 TRBV20-1 TGCAGTGCTAGGGTAACTAGCGCGACAGATACGCAGTATTTT CSARVTSATDTQYF
NA NA TRBJ1-1 TRBV2 TGTGCCAGCAGTGACCCTCTTAACACTGAAGCTTTCTTT CASSDPLNTEAFF